Sequencing of this T cell receptor (beta chain) was carried out in a study of beta chain features in type 1 diabetes. Broader study findings: A potential influence of HLA type upon TCRB rearrangement remained unresolved herein. Among patients with Type 1 diabetes, TCRB CDR3s were moderately but significantly shorter in every one of the four CD4+ subsets. Cells with high TCR expression could be over-represented by cDNA sequencing. More deletions and fewer insertions at VDJ junctions were found in patients with type 1 diabetes.

This clone was detected only a few times. Its antigen remains unknown. A sort by CD45RO/CCR7/CD25/CD127/CD95/CD27 yielded CD4+ naive, central memory, regulatory and stem cell-like memory cells. There are 13 residues in the CDR3. V was trimmed by 0 bases and J by 6 bases, leaving 6 bases between them. Germline V CDR1 and CDR2: MGHRA, YSYEKL. Expressed TCRB transcripts were sequenced because the isolated RNA had all been reverse transcribed beforehand. Method: immunoSEQ multiplex PCR; TCRdb's copy keeps in-frame clones and lacks some. The sample lists 640,000 or so clones, around 15% occurring once. The receptor's source is a man between 18 and 29 years old with type 1 diabetes. The chain employs TRBV4-1 and TRBJ1-5; D gene unclear. Sequences were obtained from naive CD4+ T cells from blood. The CDR3 protein is CASSQDISQPQHF. The CDR3 DNA reads TGCGCCAGCAGCCAAGACATCTCTCAGCCCCAGCATTTT.